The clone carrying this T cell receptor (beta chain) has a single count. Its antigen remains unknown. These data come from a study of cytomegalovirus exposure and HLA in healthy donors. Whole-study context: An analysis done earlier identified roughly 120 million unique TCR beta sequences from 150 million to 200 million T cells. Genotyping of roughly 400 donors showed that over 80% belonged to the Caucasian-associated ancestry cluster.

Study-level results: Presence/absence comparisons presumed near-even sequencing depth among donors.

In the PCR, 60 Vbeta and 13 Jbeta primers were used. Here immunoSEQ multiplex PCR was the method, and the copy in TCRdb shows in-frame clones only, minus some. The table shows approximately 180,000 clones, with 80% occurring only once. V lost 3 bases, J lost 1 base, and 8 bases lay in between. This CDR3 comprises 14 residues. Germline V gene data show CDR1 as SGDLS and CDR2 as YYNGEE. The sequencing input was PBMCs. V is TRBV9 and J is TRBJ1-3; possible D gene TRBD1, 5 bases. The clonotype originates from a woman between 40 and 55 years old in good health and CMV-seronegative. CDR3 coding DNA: TGTGCCAGCAGCGGGGAGGGGTCTGGAAACACCATATATTTT. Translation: CASSGEGSGNTIYF.